This T cell receptor (beta chain) was identified during a study of lymphopenia after photon versus proton radiotherapy. The method was immunoSEQ multiplex PCR; TCRdb's version includes in-frame clones alone and lacks a portion of them. Of 20,000 to 25,000 clones listed, about nine tenths are singletons. The germline gives CDR1 LNHDA, CDR2 SQIVND (reference sequence). The length of the CDR3 is 15 residues. Trimming pared 0 bases from V and 5 bases from J, leaving 14 bases between. Comments on this clone: The antigen is undetermined.

The study's findings and limits: Post-nadir TCR diversity decline inversely tracked overall survival among those who died. Relative stability marked proton patients; photon patients lost diversity and naive cells.

The sample here was peripheral blood, taken from a patient treated with proton-based radiotherapy. The chain links TRBV19 to TRBJ2-7, with D possibly being TRBD2 (5 bases). The clonotype was recovered from a woman between 65 and 79 years old with pancreatic cancer. Some clones in this sample may be carry-over from other donors' samples. The CDR3 reads CASSIDRGSSDEQYF. CDR3 sequence (DNA): TGTGCCAGTAGTATAGATCGTGGGAGCTCTGACGAGCAGTACTTC. The full variable domain, in which reference TRBV19 and TRBJ2-7 provide the parts outside the CDR3, is DGGITQSPKYLFRKEGQNVTLSCEQNLNHDAMYWYRQDPGQGLRLIYYSQIVNDFQKGDIAEGYSVSREKKESFPLTVTSAQKNPTAFYLCASSIDRGSSDEQYFGPGTRLTVT.